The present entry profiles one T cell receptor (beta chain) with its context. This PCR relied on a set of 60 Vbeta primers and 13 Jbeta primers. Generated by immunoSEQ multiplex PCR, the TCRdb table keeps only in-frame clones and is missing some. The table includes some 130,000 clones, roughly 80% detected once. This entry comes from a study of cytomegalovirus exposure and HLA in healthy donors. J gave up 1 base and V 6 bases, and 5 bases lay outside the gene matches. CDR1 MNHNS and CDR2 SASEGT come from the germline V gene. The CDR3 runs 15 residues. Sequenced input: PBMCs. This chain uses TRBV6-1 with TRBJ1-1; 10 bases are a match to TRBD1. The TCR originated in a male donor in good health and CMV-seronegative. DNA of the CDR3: TGTGCCAGCAGGTCGACAGGGGGCGGGAACACTGAAGCTTTCTTT. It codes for CASRSTGGGNTEAFF.